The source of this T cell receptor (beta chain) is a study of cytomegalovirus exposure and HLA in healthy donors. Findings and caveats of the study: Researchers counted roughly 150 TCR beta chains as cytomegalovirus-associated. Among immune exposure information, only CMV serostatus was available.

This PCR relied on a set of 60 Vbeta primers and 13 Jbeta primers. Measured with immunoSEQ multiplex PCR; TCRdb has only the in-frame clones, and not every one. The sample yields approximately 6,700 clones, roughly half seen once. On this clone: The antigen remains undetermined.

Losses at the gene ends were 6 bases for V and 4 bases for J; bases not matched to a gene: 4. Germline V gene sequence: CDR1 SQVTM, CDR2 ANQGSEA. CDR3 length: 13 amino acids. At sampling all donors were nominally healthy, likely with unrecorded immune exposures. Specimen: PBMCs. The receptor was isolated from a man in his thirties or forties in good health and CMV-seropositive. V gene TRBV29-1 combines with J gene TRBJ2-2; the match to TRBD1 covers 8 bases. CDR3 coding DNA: TGCAGCGTAGGGACAGGCCTCACCGGGGAGCTGTTTTTT. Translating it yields CSVGTGLTGELFF.